Each of the 4 T cell receptor beta chains below was sequenced from the same sample in a study of T cells in Graves' hyperthyroidism and ophthalmopathy. Regions amplified from RNA transcripts were the TCR beta CDR3 regions. RT-PCR in the first round (using the HTBI primer set) targeted the TCR CDR3. Via MiXCR, TCRdb re-called the multiplex PCR reads, giving one row per CDR3 protein. The profile covers about 150,000 distinct CDR3 sequences, with approximately 20% appearing a single time and around 69% taken by the ten largest. The sample consisted of blood. The receptors here all came from a woman between 45 and 65 years old with Graves' hyperthyroidism that later progressed to Graves' ophthalmopathy.

The V and J genes are TRBV12-3 or TRBV12-4 and TRBJ1-5; possible D gene TRBD1, 5 bases. CDR3 length: 14 amino acids. V lost 1 base and J lost 4, with 8 bases in between. CDR3 nucleotide sequence: TGTGCCAGCAGTTTAGGGTCAGGGAATCAGCCCCAGCATTTT. It translates to CASSLGSGNQPQHF.

This clonotype was seen a few times. The genes are TRBV7-6 and TRBJ2-3, with unresolved D. CDR1 is SGHVS, CDR2 FNYEAQ, per germline. Trimming cost V 2 bases and J 3 bases, with 12 bases left between them. The CDR3 is 15 residues long. CDR3 DNA sequence: TGTGCCAGCAGCTTAAAGTCAGGAATAACAGATACGCAGTATTTT. Its translation is CASSLKSGITDTQYF.

This clonotype occurred many times. The chain joins TRBV18 to TRBJ2-5, with 9 bases that match TRBD1. The J segment lost 3 bases and the V segment lost 3 bases, leaving 11 bases of the junction unmatched. CDR3 length equals 17 residues. Germline lookup yields CDR1 KGHSH and CDR2 LQKENI. The CDR3 DNA sequence: TGTGCCAGCTCACCTGAAAAGACAGGGGGGACGGAAGAGACCCAGTACTTC. Protein sequence: CASSPEKTGGTEETQYF.

The rearrangement links TRBV6-5 to TRBJ1-2, with 8 bases fitting TRBD1. The V segment lost 0 bases and the J segment 6 bases; nucleotides outside the gene matches: 6. The CDR3 runs 15 residues. CDR1 and CDR2 from the germline V gene are MNHEY and SVGAGI. CDR3 in amino acids: CASSYSDRERDGYTF. The CDR3 nucleotides are TGTGCCAGCAGTTACTCGGACAGGGAAAGGGATGGCTACACCTTC.